This TCR beta chain is from a study of blood T cell repertoires in COVID-19. Study in general: The study drew acute and convalescent COVID-19 samples from the United States, Italy and Spain. Sample material is recorded as cDNA or gDNA derived from T cells, B-cell-depleted T cells, or PBMCs.

V lost 4 bases to trimming and J lost 4 bases; unmatched junction nucleotides: 1. Germline CDR1 is SGHDN and CDR2 is FVKESK. This CDR3 has 13 residues. In the source study's methods: Amplification of reference gene primers was used by the study to estimate nucleated cell counts. Sequenced by immunoSEQ multiplex PCR; TCRdb stores in-frame clones only, minus some. V, J and clone size are taken as reported in that table, and D and trimming were inferred from the DNA itself. Of about 340,000 clones in the sample, around 88% were seen once. Sequencing was carried out using peripheral blood. This TCR was sampled from a man between 25 and 39 years old with active or convalescent COVID-19. The J gene is TRBJ1-1, the V gene TRBV14; TRBD1 aligns across 9 bases. The CDR3 DNA follows: TGTGCCAGCAGCCCGACAGGGGGCACTGAAGCTTTCTTT. It codes for CASSPTGGTEAFF. Drawing the rest from reference TRBV14 and TRBJ1-1, the complete variable domain is EAGVTQFPSHSVIEKGQTVTLRCDPISGHDNLYWYRRVMGKEIKFLLHFVKESKQDESGMPNNRFLAERTGGTYSTLKVQPAELEDSGVYFCASSPTGGTEAFFGQGTRLTVV.